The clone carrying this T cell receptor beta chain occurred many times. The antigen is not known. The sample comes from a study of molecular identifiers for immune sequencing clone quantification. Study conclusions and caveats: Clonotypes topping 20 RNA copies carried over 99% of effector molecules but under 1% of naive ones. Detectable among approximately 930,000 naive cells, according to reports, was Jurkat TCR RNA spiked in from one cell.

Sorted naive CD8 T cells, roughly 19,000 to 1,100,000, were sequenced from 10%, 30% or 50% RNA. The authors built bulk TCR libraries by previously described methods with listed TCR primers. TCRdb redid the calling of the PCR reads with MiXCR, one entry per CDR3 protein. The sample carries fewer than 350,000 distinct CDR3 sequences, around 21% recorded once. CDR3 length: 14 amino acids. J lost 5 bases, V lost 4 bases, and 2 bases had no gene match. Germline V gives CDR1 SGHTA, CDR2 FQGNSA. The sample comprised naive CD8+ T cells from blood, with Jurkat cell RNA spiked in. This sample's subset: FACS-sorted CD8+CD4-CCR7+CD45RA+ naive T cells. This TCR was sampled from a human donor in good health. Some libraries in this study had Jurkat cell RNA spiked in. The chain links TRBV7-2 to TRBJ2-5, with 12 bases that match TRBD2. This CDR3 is CASSYGLAGETQYF. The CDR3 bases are TGTGCCAGCAGCTACGGACTAGCGGGGGAGACCCAGTACTTC.